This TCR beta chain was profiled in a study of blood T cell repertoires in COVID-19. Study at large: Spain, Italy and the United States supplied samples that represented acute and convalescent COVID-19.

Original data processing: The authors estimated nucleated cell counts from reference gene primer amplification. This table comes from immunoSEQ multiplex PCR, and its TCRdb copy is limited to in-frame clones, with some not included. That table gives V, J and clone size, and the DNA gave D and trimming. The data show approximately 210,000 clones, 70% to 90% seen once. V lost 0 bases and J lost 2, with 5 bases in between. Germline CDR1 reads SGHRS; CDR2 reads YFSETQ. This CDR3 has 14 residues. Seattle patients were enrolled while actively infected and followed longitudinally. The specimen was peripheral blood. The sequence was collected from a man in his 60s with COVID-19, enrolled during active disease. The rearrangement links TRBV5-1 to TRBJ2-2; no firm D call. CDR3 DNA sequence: TGCGCCAGCAGCTTGGCAGAAAACACCGGGGAGCTGTTTTTT. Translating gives CASSLAENTGELFF.